A selection of T cell receptor beta chains follows, all from one sample in a study of T cell repertoires in cytomegalovirus infection. TCRdb reanalysed the reads using MiXCR and keeps one entry per CDR3 protein. The sample includes about 400,000 distinct CDR3 sequences, about a sixth of them seen just once. The sample taken for sequencing was PBMCs. Source of these receptors: a human donor in good health (CMV status not recorded). Some clones in this sample may be carry-over from other donors' samples. Each CDR3 is given with its conserved first and last residue. A D gene is named only where the DNA matches it firmly. Clone size, where shown, is once, few, many, or a class for clones that have expanded.

v_call: TRBV7-2
j_call: TRBJ2-5
d_call: TRBD2
clone_size: .
cdr3_aa: CASSPGGGGMTQYF
cdr3_nt: TGTGCCAGCAGCCCAGGCGGGGGGGGAATGACCCAGTACTTC

v_call: TRBV28
j_call: TRBJ1-2
d_call: .
clone_size: many
cdr3_aa: CASSRGHLYGYTF
cdr3_nt: TGTGCCAGCAGTAGGGGACACCTCTATGGCTACACCTTC

v_call: TRBV6-1
j_call: TRBJ1-2
d_call: .
clone_size: .
cdr3_aa: CASTKVHSYTF
cdr3_nt: TGTGCCAGCACGAAGGTGCATAGCTACACCTTC

v_call: TRBV20-1
j_call: TRBJ2-5
d_call: .
clone_size: many
cdr3_aa: CSVSTGIQETQYF
cdr3_nt: TGCAGTGTCTCGACAGGAATCCAAGAGACCCAGTACTTC

v_call: TRBV18
j_call: TRBJ2-1
d_call: .
clone_size: .
cdr3_aa: CASSPPVARASPGVSF
cdr3_nt: TGTGCCAGCTCACCACCGGTGGCCAGGGCTTCCCCGGGTGTCAGTTTC

v_call: TRBV19
j_call: TRBJ1-5
d_call: .
clone_size: many
cdr3_aa: CASSKDSNQPQHF
cdr3_nt: TGTGCCAGTAGCAAAGATAGCAATCAGCCCCAGCATTTT

v_call: TRBV7-2
j_call: TRBJ1-2
d_call: .
clone_size: many
cdr3_aa: CASSINREDGYTF
cdr3_nt: TGTGCCAGCAGCATCAACAGGGAGGATGGCTACACCTTC

v_call: TRBV5-4
j_call: TRBJ2-3
d_call: .
clone_size: .
cdr3_aa: CASGNSTDTQYF
cdr3_nt: TGTGCCAGTGGAAACTCGACAGATACGCAGTATTTT

v_call: TRBV27
j_call: TRBJ2-5
d_call: TRBD2
clone_size: few
cdr3_aa: CASSSRRTSGRETQYF
cdr3_nt: TGTGCCAGCAGTTCCCGTAGGACTAGCGGAAGGGAGACCCAGTACTTC

v_call: TRBV25-1
j_call: TRBJ1-2
d_call: .
clone_size: .
cdr3_aa: CASSENGGYTF
cdr3_nt: TGTGCCAGCAGCGAGAATGGTGGCTACACCTTC

v_call: TRBV11-1
j_call: TRBJ2-3
d_call: TRBD2
clone_size: few
cdr3_aa: CASSWLSGGAADTQYF
cdr3_nt: TGTGCTAGCAGCTGGTTGAGCGGGGGGGCCGCAGATACGCAGTATTTT

v_call: TRBV10-3
j_call: TRBJ2-1
d_call: TRBD1
clone_size: few
cdr3_aa: CAISEDRGTEQFF
cdr3_nt: TGTGCCATCAGTGAAGACAGGGGGACTGAGCAGTTCTTC

v_call: TRBV20-1
j_call: TRBJ2-1
d_call: TRBD2
clone_size: few
cdr3_aa: CSAPWLAGPNEQFF
cdr3_nt: TGCAGTGCTCCATGGCTAGCGGGACCCAATGAGCAGTTCTTC

v_call: TRBV20-1
j_call: TRBJ1-6
d_call: TRBD1
clone_size: .
cdr3_aa: CSARGQGGNSPLHF
cdr3_nt: TGCAGTGCTAGAGGACAGGGGGGTAATTCACCCCTCCACTTT

v_call: TRBV9
j_call: TRBJ2-3
d_call: TRBD2
clone_size: .
cdr3_aa: CASSLVSGASTDTQYF
cdr3_nt: TGTGCCAGCAGCCTCGTTAGCGGGGCCAGCACAGATACGCAGTATTTT

v_call: TRBV7-2
j_call: TRBJ2-7
d_call: .
clone_size: .
cdr3_aa: CASSGRAGFGYEQYF
cdr3_nt: TGTGCCAGCAGCGGTAGGGCGGGGTTCGGATACGAGCAGTACTTC

v_call: TRBV12-3/TRBV12-4
j_call: TRBJ1-5
d_call: .
clone_size: many
cdr3_aa: CASSPSGQPQHF
cdr3_nt: TGTGCCAGCAGCCCCAGCGGTCAGCCCCAGCATTTT

v_call: TRBV18
j_call: TRBJ2-1
d_call: .
clone_size: .
cdr3_aa: CASSPPRGEAYNEQFF
cdr3_nt: TGTGCCAGCTCACCACCGAGGGGGGAGGCTTACAATGAGCAGTTCTTC

v_call: TRBV7-7
j_call: TRBJ2-1
d_call: .
clone_size: many
cdr3_aa: CASSLESGVGEQFF
cdr3_nt: TGTGCTAGCAGCTTAGAGTCAGGGGTAGGTGAGCAGTTCTTC

v_call: TRBV12-3/TRBV12-4
j_call: TRBJ2-7
d_call: TRBD2
clone_size: .
cdr3_aa: CASSLGGGRAAYEQYF
cdr3_nt: TGTGCCAGCAGTTTAGGAGGCGGGAGGGCCGCCTACGAGCAGTACTTC

v_call: TRBV7-2
j_call: TRBJ2-1
d_call: TRBD2
clone_size: many
cdr3_aa: CASSPPGGSGRREQFF
cdr3_nt: TGTGCCAGCAGCCCCCCAGGGGGTAGCGGGAGACGTGAGCAGTTCTTC

v_call: TRBV5-6
j_call: TRBJ1-3
d_call: .
clone_size: many
cdr3_aa: CASSRMTGAGNTIYF
cdr3_nt: TGTGCCAGCAGCCGAATGACGGGAGCTGGAAACACCATATATTTT

v_call: TRBV7-6
j_call: TRBJ2-5
d_call: .
clone_size: many
cdr3_aa: CASSQGGYRDQETQYF
cdr3_nt: TGTGCCAGCAGCCAAGGGGGGTACAGGGACCAAGAGACCCAGTACTTC

v_call: TRBV7-2
j_call: TRBJ2-3
d_call: .
clone_size: many
cdr3_aa: CASSGDRTDTQYF
cdr3_nt: TGTGCCAGCAGCGGGGACCGAACAGATACGCAGTATTTT

v_call: TRBV5-1
j_call: TRBJ2-1
d_call: .
clone_size: few
cdr3_aa: CASSMITGTEQFF
cdr3_nt: TGCGCCAGCAGCATGATTACAGGGACTGAGCAGTTCTTC

v_call: TRBV6-2/TRBV6-3
j_call: TRBJ2-1
d_call: .
clone_size: .
cdr3_aa: CASKGQSYNEQFF
cdr3_nt: TGTGCCAGCAAAGGACAGAGCTACAATGAGCAGTTCTTC

v_call: TRBV7-6
j_call: TRBJ2-3
d_call: .
clone_size: many
cdr3_aa: CASKLRALLFDTQYF
cdr3_nt: TGTGCCAGCAAGCTCAGGGCTCTACTTTTCGATACGCAGTATTTT

v_call: TRBV12-3/TRBV12-4
j_call: TRBJ1-3
d_call: .
clone_size: few
cdr3_aa: CASSYTGNTIYF
cdr3_nt: TGTGCCAGCAGTTATACTGGAAACACCATATATTTT

v_call: TRBV7-9
j_call: TRBJ2-3
d_call: .
clone_size: once
cdr3_aa: CASSLGLPGFTDTQYF
cdr3_nt: TGTGCCAGCAGCTTAGGCCTCCCCGGCTTCACAGATACGCAGTATTTT

v_call: TRBV18
j_call: TRBJ2-3
d_call: TRBD2
clone_size: many
cdr3_aa: CASSPIRLAGTDTQYF
cdr3_nt: TGTGCCAGCTCACCGATAAGACTAGCGGGGACAGATACGCAGTATTTT

v_call: TRBV5-1
j_call: TRBJ2-3
d_call: .
clone_size: once
cdr3_aa: CASSDPGGAVNTQYF
cdr3_nt: TGCGCCAGCAGCGATCCCGGCGGGGCCGTCAATACGCAGTATTTT

v_call: TRBV7-2
j_call: TRBJ1-6
d_call: .
clone_size: few
cdr3_aa: CASSLRAGEFGNSPLHF
cdr3_nt: TGTGCCAGCAGCTTAAGGGCAGGGGAGTTTGGTAATTCACCCCTCCACTTT

v_call: TRBV28
j_call: TRBJ2-3
d_call: TRBD2
clone_size: few
cdr3_aa: CASRWGSGSGTDTQYF
cdr3_nt: TGTGCCAGCAGATGGGGTAGCGGGAGTGGTACAGATACGCAGTATTTT

v_call: TRBV12-3/TRBV12-4
j_call: TRBJ2-3
d_call: TRBD1
clone_size: many
cdr3_aa: CASRGAEDRTSTDTQYF
cdr3_nt: TGTGCCAGCAGGGGGGCCGAGGACAGGACTAGCACAGATACGCAGTATTTT

v_call: TRBV20-1
j_call: TRBJ2-7
d_call: .
clone_size: .
cdr3_aa: CSAFDPTLGEQYF
cdr3_nt: TGCAGTGCTTTTGACCCCACCTTGGGCGAGCAGTACTTC

v_call: TRBV12-3/TRBV12-4
j_call: TRBJ1-3
d_call: .
clone_size: few
cdr3_aa: CASRPTSSGNTIYF
cdr3_nt: TGTGCCAGCAGGCCTACAAGCTCTGGAAACACCATATATTTT

v_call: TRBV29-1
j_call: TRBJ1-2
d_call: TRBD1
clone_size: few
cdr3_aa: CSVDQGAGGYTF
cdr3_nt: TGCAGCGTTGATCAGGGGGCGGGCGGCTACACCTTC

v_call: TRBV7-9
j_call: TRBJ2-7
d_call: .
clone_size: few
cdr3_aa: CASSIVGYEQYF
cdr3_nt: TGTGCCAGCAGCATTGTTGGATACGAGCAGTACTTC

v_call: TRBV7-2
j_call: TRBJ1-1
d_call: .
clone_size: many
cdr3_aa: CASSLGVRLNTEAFF
cdr3_nt: TGTGCCAGCAGCTTAGGTGTACGGCTGAACACTGAAGCTTTCTTT

v_call: TRBV4-1
j_call: TRBJ2-3
d_call: .
clone_size: .
cdr3_aa: CASSHWTDTQYF
cdr3_nt: TGCGCCAGCAGCCACTGGACAGATACGCAGTATTTT

v_call: TRBV11-2
j_call: TRBJ2-2
d_call: .
clone_size: many
cdr3_aa: CASSLAQTLSGELFF
cdr3_nt: TGTGCCAGCAGCTTAGCTCAGACCCTATCCGGGGAGCTGTTTTTT

v_call: TRBV2
j_call: TRBJ2-4
d_call: TRBD1
clone_size: few
cdr3_aa: CASSPFPGQEKNIQYF
cdr3_nt: TGTGCCAGCAGCCCGTTCCCGGGACAGGAGAAAAACATTCAGTACTTC

v_call: TRBV11-2
j_call: TRBJ2-3
d_call: TRBD2
clone_size: many
cdr3_aa: CASSLANSGGTDTQYF
cdr3_nt: TGTGCCAGCAGCTTAGCGAACAGCGGGGGCACAGATACGCAGTATTTT

v_call: TRBV4-2
j_call: TRBJ1-1
d_call: .
clone_size: many
cdr3_aa: CASSQGRTEAFF
cdr3_nt: TGTGCCAGCAGCCAAGGCCGGACTGAAGCTTTCTTT

v_call: TRBV2
j_call: TRBJ1-2
d_call: .
clone_size: .
cdr3_aa: CASSAGIGYTF
cdr3_nt: TGTGCCAGCAGCGCAGGGATTGGCTACACCTTC

v_call: TRBV7-8
j_call: TRBJ2-3
d_call: .
clone_size: many
cdr3_aa: CASATALELQYF
cdr3_nt: TGTGCCAGCGCAACGGCCCTAGAGCTGCAGTATTTT

v_call: TRBV19
j_call: TRBJ1-2
d_call: .
clone_size: .
cdr3_aa: CASSITNYGYTF
cdr3_nt: TGTGCCAGTAGTATCACTAACTATGGCTACACCTTC

v_call: TRBV12-3/TRBV12-4
j_call: TRBJ2-7
d_call: .
clone_size: .
cdr3_aa: CASSLSGRSGEQYF
cdr3_nt: TGTGCCAGCAGTCTAAGTGGGAGATCGGGAGAGCAGTACTTC

v_call: TRBV4-3
j_call: TRBJ1-1
d_call: .
clone_size: few
cdr3_aa: CASSRGDYYTEAFF
cdr3_nt: TGCGCCAGCAGCCGAGGGGATTATTACACTGAAGCTTTCTTT

v_call: TRBV28
j_call: TRBJ2-5
d_call: TRBD2
clone_size: .
cdr3_aa: CASSLLGGGQETQYF
cdr3_nt: TGTGCCAGCAGCCTTCTGGGGGGGGGACAAGAGACCCAGTACTTC